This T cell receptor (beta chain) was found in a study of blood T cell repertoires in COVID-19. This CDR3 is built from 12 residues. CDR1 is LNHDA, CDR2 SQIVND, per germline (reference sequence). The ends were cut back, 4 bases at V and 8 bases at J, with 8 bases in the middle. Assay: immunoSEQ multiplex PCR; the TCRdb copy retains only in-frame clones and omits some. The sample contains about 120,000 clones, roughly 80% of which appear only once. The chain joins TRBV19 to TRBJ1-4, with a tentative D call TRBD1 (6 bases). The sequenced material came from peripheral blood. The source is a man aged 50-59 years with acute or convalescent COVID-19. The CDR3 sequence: CASSNREEKLFF. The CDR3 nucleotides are TGTGCCAGTAGTAACAGGGAGGAAAAACTGTTTTTT.